The 15 T cell receptor beta chains reported below all come from one sample, sequenced in a study of radiation and T cells in renal cell carcinoma. Time point of the sample: blood 4 weeks post-SBRT, at nephrectomy. Regarding treatment: 15 Gy SBRT to primary tumor, nephrectomy 4 weeks later. Only in-frame clones appear in the TCRdb table, and some are missing; sequencing was by immunoSEQ multiplex PCR. The sample includes over 90,000 clones, approximately 80% seen only once; the top ten take roughly 7.6%. The material sequenced was blood, taken from a patient whose treatment included radiotherapy and nephrectomy. The receptors originated from a man aged 55-75 years with renal cell carcinoma.

The chain is built from TRBV19 and TRBJ2-7; 8 bases match TRBD2. J was trimmed by 7 bases and V by 5 bases; bases with no gene match: 7. Germline V CDR1 and CDR2: LNHDA, SQIVND (reference sequence). CDR3 length: 13 residues. CDR3: CASSSLRGEEQYF. Here the CDR3 DNA reads TGTGCCAGTAGTTCCCTGCGGGGGGAGGAGCAGTACTTC.

In the case of this clone: Compared with germline, one end of the junction differs, possibly owing to a read error. The chain is built from TRBV29-1 and TRBJ2-1; 7 bases fit TRBD2. The germline V gene encodes CDR1 SQVTM and CDR2 ANQGSEA. This CDR3 region has 12 residues. DNA for the CDR3: TGCAGCGCTGAAACCGGGACTATGAGTCCGTTCTTC. Residues: CSAETGTMSPFF.

The chain links TRBV28 to TRBJ2-3; TRBD1 agrees at 9 bases. V shed 5 bases and J 0 bases; nucleotides not matched to a gene: 9. Per germline, CDR1 MDHEN and CDR2 SYDVKM. The CDR3 is 17 residues long. The CDR3 sequence is CASSQTGTGPSTDTQYF. In DNA, the CDR3 is TGTGCCAGCAGTCAGACCGGGACAGGGCCCAGCACAGATACGCAGTATTTT.

This chain uses TRBV4-3 with TRBJ1-2, with 9 bases aligning to TRBD1. The V segment lost 3 bases and the J segment 7 bases; nucleotides outside the gene matches: 12. The CDR3 loop spans 16 amino acids. The germline V gene has CDR1 LGHNA and CDR2 YSLEER. The CDR3 is CASSQAGTGRFGGYTF. CDR3 nucleotide sequence: TGCGCCAGCAGCCAGGCAGGGACAGGGAGATTTGGTGGCTACACCTTC.

The gene calls are TRBV7-9 and TRBJ1-5, with D perhaps TRBD1 (6 bases). Deletions cut 5 bases from V and 6 bases from J, with 14 bases between. The CDR3 totals 14 residues. The V gene's germline CDR1 is SEHNR and CDR2 FQNEAQ (reference sequence). CDR3 sequence: CASSGQTEGQPQHF. The CDR3, as DNA: TGTGCCAGCAGCGGACAGACGGAGGGTCAGCCCCAGCATTTT.

This clone was picked up a small number of times. This sequence joins TRBV9 and TRBJ2-7, with TRBD1 identical over 10 bases. Germline V lookup: CDR1 SGDLS, CDR2 YYNGEE. This CDR3 contains 15 residues. Losses at the gene ends were 3 bases for V and 2 bases for J; bases not matched to a gene: 5. The CDR3 DNA reads as TGTGCCAGCAGCGCCGGACAGGGGGGTACCTACGAGCAGTACTTC. Protein sequence: CASSAGQGGTYEQYF.

This clone was recorded only once. The chain joins TRBV7-9 to TRBJ1-3; possibly TRBD1 for D (5 bases). The V end was cut by 3 bases, the J end by 0 bases, with 9 bases between. CDR1 and CDR2 (germline): SEHNR, FQNEAQ (reference sequence). The length of the CDR3 is 15 residues. This CDR3 reads CASSLQGPSGNTIYF. DNA for the CDR3: TGTGCCAGCAGCTTGCAGGGTCCCTCTGGAAACACCATATATTTT.

The chain uses TRBV4-3 and TRBJ2-7; 11 bases fit TRBD2. The V segment lost 2 bases and the J segment 4 bases; nucleotides outside the gene matches: 4. The V gene's germline CDR1 is LGHNA and CDR2 YSLEER. The CDR3 loop spans 15 amino acids. The CDR3 DNA follows: TGCGCCAGCAGCCAAATGACTAGCGGGAATTACGAGCAGTACTTC. This sequence encodes CASSQMTSGNYEQYF.

J is TRBJ2-5 and V is TRBV4-1; unclear D gene. With the DNA end fitting TRBJ2-7 better, the J assignment may be wrong. Germline CDR1 and CDR2: MGHRA and YSYEKL. The CDR3 runs 15 residues. CDR3 sequence (DNA): TGCGCCAGCAGCCAAGAGGGTAGAACAGTCTACGAGCAGTACTTC. Translating it yields CASSQEGRTVYEQYF.

This chain joins TRBV5-1 and TRBJ2-5, with a tentative D call TRBD2 (5 bases). Germline assignment: CDR1 SGHRS and CDR2 YFSETQ. The CDR3 runs 16 residues. Trimming took off 0 bases at V and 1 base at J, with 13 bases between the two ends. The CDR3 here is CASSLEWRVPQETQYF. CDR3 nucleotides: TGCGCCAGCAGCTTGGAGTGGCGGGTACCCCAAGAGACCCAGTACTTC. The entire variable domain, with the rest obtained from reference TRBV5-1 and TRBJ2-5, is as follows: KAGVTQTPRYLIKTRGQQVTLSCSPISGHRSVSWYQQTPGQGLQFLFEYFSETQRNKGNFPGRFSGRQFSNSRSEMNVSTLELGDSALYLCASSLEWRVPQETQYFGPGTRLLVL.

This clone was recorded a few times. The chain recombines TRBV29-1 with TRBJ1-4, with no clear D. CDR3 length equals 15 residues. Trimming pared 4 bases from V and 8 bases from J, leaving 20 bases between. Germline V gene data show CDR1 as SQVTM and CDR2 as ANQGSEA. For the CDR3, the DNA is TGCAGCGTTGCCCTTATGGCCTCTTTGGGGGAAAAACTGTTTTTT. Its translation is CSVALMASLGEKLFF. The entire variable domain, with the rest obtained from reference TRBV29-1 and TRBJ1-4, is as follows: SAVISQKPSRDICQRGTSLTIQCQVDSQVTMMFWYRQQPGQSLTLIATANQGSEATYESGFVIDKFPISRPNLTFSTLTVSNMSPEDSSIYLCSVALMASLGEKLFFGSGTQLSVL.

Here the CDR3 DNA reads TGTGCCAGCAGTCCCGCCGGACAGCCCGATGAGCAGTTCTTC. It encodes CASSPAGQPDEQFF. This chain links TRBV28 with TRBJ2-1; a weak D match, TRBD1 (6 bases). CDR1 is MDHEN, CDR2 SYDVKM, per germline. The CDR3 contains 14 residues. The V end lost 5 bases, the J end lost 8 bases, and 16 bases lay between the germline ends.

The CDR3 sequence: CASSQVGGIGRVRFF. In nucleotides, the CDR3 is TGTGCCAGCAGCCAAGTTGGGGGTATCGGTCGCGTAAGATTCTTT. J is TRBJ1-1 and V is TRBV14, with D possibly TRBD1 on 5 matching bases. Per the germline V gene, CDR1 is SGHDN and CDR2 is FVKESK. The ends were cut back, 1 base at V and 14 bases at J, with 23 bases in the middle. The CDR3 covers 15 residues.

A single count supports this clone. The chain uses TRBV27 and TRBJ2-6; no definite D call. Germline values: CDR1 MNHEY, CDR2 SMNVEV (reference sequence). The germline V and J ends were trimmed by 6 bases and 2 bases, with 11 bases remaining between them. CDR3 length equals 15 residues. CDR3 sequence reads: CASSPLVTGANVLTF. The CDR3 nucleotides are TGTGCCAGCAGCCCACTTGTCACTGGGGCCAACGTCCTGACTTTC.

This chain connects TRBV11-2 to TRBJ1-4; D not certain. This CDR3 comprises 14 residues. Per germline, CDR1 SGHAT and CDR2 FQNNGV. With 4 bases removed from V and 5 bases from J, the gap between germline ends came to 11 bases. CDR3 sequence reads: CASSSRSLNEKLFF. As DNA, the CDR3 is TGTGCCAGCAGCTCTAGGTCTCTAAATGAAAAACTGTTTTTT. Filled out from reference TRBV11-2 and TRBJ1-4, the complete variable domain reads EAGVAQSPRYKIIEKRQSVAFWCNPISGHATLYWYQQILGQGPKLLIQFQNNGVVDDSQLPKDRFSAERLKGVDSTLKIQPAKLEDSAVYLCASSSRSLNEKLFFGSGTQLSVL.